Following are 23 T cell receptor beta chains from one sample sequenced in a study of sequential checkpoint blockade in melanoma. Some clones are missing from TCRdb's copy, which holds only in-frame ones; the method was immunoSEQ multiplex PCR. The repertoire holds 6,000 to 8,000 clones, with 20% to 25% as singletons. As to treatment: randomized to nivolumab then ipilimumab (arm A) or the reverse (arm B). The sequencing used tumor tissue (inferred from file names), collected from a patient given nivolumab and ipilimumab in sequence. Receptor source: a human donor with melanoma.

The chain joins TRBV30 to TRBJ2-7; weak D call: TRBD2 (6 bases). Trimming took 1 base from V and 4 from J, leaving 14 bases between them. CDR3 length: 14 residues. Germline V gives CDR1 GTSNPN, CDR2 SVGIG (reference sequence). The CDR3 here is CAWSGRDSKYEQYF. In DNA form, the CDR3 reads TGTGCCTGGAGTGGCCGGGACTCCAAATACGAGCAGTACTTC.

This clone appeared many times. The chain employs TRBV11-3 and TRBJ2-2; a possible D gene is TRBD2 (5 bases). CDR3 length: 14 amino acids. The V end was cut by 5 bases, the J end by 8 bases, with 15 bases between. The germline CDR1 and CDR2 sequences are SGHNT and YENEEA. The CDR3: CASSPARGLGELFF. CDR3 nucleotides: TGTGCCAGCAGCCCAGCGCGCGGGTTGGGGGAGCTGTTTTTT.

The chain recombines TRBV19 with TRBJ2-7, with TRBD2 matching over 8 bases. Germline V gene sequence: CDR1 LNHDA, CDR2 SQIVND (reference sequence). The ends lost 0 bases at V and 3 bases at J; junction bases unmatched: 10. The CDR3 covers 17 residues. This CDR3 reads CASSIDSLRGGNYEQYF. The CDR3 coding sequence is TGTGCCAGTAGTATAGATTCGCTTCGGGGGGGAAACTACGAGCAGTACTTC. The full variable domain, with the rest looked up from reference TRBV19 and TRBJ2-7, is DGGITQSPKYLFRKEGQNVTLSCEQNLNHDAMYWYRQDPGQGLRLIYYSQIVNDFQKGDIAEGYSVSREKKESFPLTVTSAQKNPTAFYLCASSIDSLRGGNYEQYFGPGTRLTVT.

At least ten counts were recorded for this clone. The V call is TRBV9, the J call TRBJ2-3; TRBD2 aligns across 7 bases. This CDR3 has 16 residues. Germline lookup yields CDR1 SGDLS and CDR2 YYNGEE. The J segment lost 0 bases and the V segment lost 4 bases, leaving 8 bases of the junction unmatched. CDR3 DNA sequence: TGTGCCAGCAGCAAGGAAGCGGGGACCAGCACAGATACGCAGTATTTT. Amino acid sequence: CASSKEAGTSTDTQYF.

The chain has TRBV9 and TRBJ2-2; D not resolved. Per germline, CDR1 SGDLS and CDR2 YYNGEE. V lost 4 bases, J lost 3 bases, and 4 bases lay in between. The CDR3 runs to 12 residues. The CDR3 DNA follows: TGTGCCAGCAGCTTCGACACCGGGGAGCTGTTTTTT. Its protein product is CASSFDTGELFF.

This clone was recorded at least ten times. V is TRBV11-3 and J is TRBJ2-7, with D possibly being TRBD2 (5 bases). The ends were cut back, 3 bases at V and 7 bases at J, with 19 bases in the middle. This CDR3 is 15 amino acids long. The germline V gene has CDR1 SGHNT and CDR2 YENEEA. CDR3 loop: CASSLVAGPLGEQYF. The DNA for the CDR3 is TGTGCCAGCAGCTTGGTGGCGGGCCCCCTAGGAGAGCAGTACTTC.

The genes are TRBV18 and TRBJ2-5; 7 bases are shared with TRBD1. Trimming removed 2 bases from V and 1 base from J; junction bases left unmatched: 4. The CDR3 is 15 amino acids. From germline, CDR1 is KGHSH and CDR2 LQKENI. The CDR3 loop reads CASSPGTDIQETQYF. The DNA for the CDR3 is TGTGCCAGCTCACCAGGGACAGACATCCAAGAGACCCAGTACTTC.

This clone was seen only a few times. The chain couples TRBV11-3 to TRBJ2-7, with D perhaps TRBD1 or TRBD2 (5 bases each). V lost 3 bases, J lost 6 bases, and 15 bases lay in between. The CDR3 sequence is 14 residues long. Germline V gives CDR1 SGHNT, CDR2 YENEEA. The CDR3 sequence: CASSFAGMGREQYF. CDR3 bases: TGTGCCAGCAGCTTCGCCGGGATGGGGCGCGAGCAGTACTTC.

This clone was seen a handful of times. One end of the junction varies from germline; a read error may be responsible. V gene TRBV6-8 combines with J gene TRBJ2-1; possible D gene TRBD1, 5 bases. The CDR3 is 15 residues long. Per germline, CDR1 MNHGY and CDR2 SAAAGT. The CDR3, as DNA: TGTGCCATCAGTGGCCAGGTAGGGGTTTTCAATGAGCAGTTCTTC. Translated: CAISGQVGVFNEQFF.

The chain employs TRBV18 and TRBJ1-1; TRBD1 matches 7 bases. The CDR3 contains 16 residues. CDR1 and CDR2 (germline): KGHSH, LQKENI. The V gene end was trimmed by 2 bases and the J gene end by 5 bases; junction bases not matched to a gene: 11. For the CDR3, the DNA is TGTGCCAGCTCACCATACCGACAGGGAGACGGGACTGAAGCTTTCTTT. This gives the protein CASSPYRQGDGTEAFF.

The V call is TRBV6-8, the J call TRBJ2-1; 9 bases are shared with TRBD2. The V segment lost 5 bases and the J segment 5 bases; nucleotides outside the gene matches: 10. This CDR3 region has 16 residues. Germline CDR1 reads MNHGY; CDR2 reads SAAAGT. CDR3 sequence: CASSPYSGGTDNEQFF. CDR3 nucleotide sequence: TGTGCCAGCAGTCCCTACAGCGGGGGGACGGACAATGAGCAGTTCTTC.

This clone was found a few times. The V call is TRBV6-8, the J call TRBJ1-5; D gene uncertain. Trimming stripped 8 bases from V and 1 base from J, with 15 bases between. The CDR3 is 15 amino acids. Germline V gene data show CDR1 as MNHGY and CDR2 as SAAAGT. CDR3 protein: CASRLTTLSNQPQHF. The CDR3 DNA is TGTGCCAGCCGTTTAACAACACTAAGCAATCAGCCCCAGCATTTT.

The chain is built from TRBV7-6 and TRBJ2-7, with 7 bases lining up with TRBD2. This CDR3 spans 14 amino acids. CDR1 and CDR2 (germline): SGHVS, FNYEAQ. Trimming removed 5 bases from V and 6 bases from J; junction bases left unmatched: 10. The CDR3 protein is CASSPNMGGSEQYF. The DNA for the CDR3 is TGTGCCAGCAGCCCCAACATGGGAGGGAGCGAGCAGTACTTC.

This clone was seen a few times. The CDR3 region is CASSLLAGGEETQYF. As DNA, the CDR3 is TGTGCCAGCAGCCTACTAGCGGGGGGCGAAGAGACCCAGTACTTC. The rearrangement links TRBV6-8 to TRBJ2-5, with TRBD2 matching 12 bases. The germline gives CDR1 MNHGY, CDR2 SAAAGT. The CDR3 runs to 15 residues. After removal of 6 bases from V and 3 bases from J, the junction contained 5 bases not matched to a gene.

CDR3 DNA: TGTGCCAGCAGTTACTCTGAGTCACAGGGCTATGGCTACACCTTC. It translates to CASSYSESQGYGYTF. The rearrangement joins TRBV6-8 to TRBJ1-2, with D possibly matching TRBD1 (6 bases). Trimming cost V 0 bases and J 4 bases, with 12 bases left between them. CDR1 and CDR2 (germline): MNHGY, SAAAGT. The CDR3 contains 15 residues.

The chain employs TRBV5-1 and TRBJ2-5; D possibly corresponds to TRBD1 (6 bases). This CDR3 spans 15 amino acids. In germline, CDR1 is SGHRS, CDR2 YFSETQ. Trimming took off 3 bases at V and 2 bases at J, with 14 bases between the two ends. This CDR3 is CASSSGGQGQETQYF. The CDR3 DNA reads TGCGCCAGCAGCTCTGGGGGACAAGGGCAAGAGACCCAGTACTTC. Variable domain in full (rest from reference TRBV5-1 and TRBJ2-5): KAGVTQTPRYLIKTRGQQVTLSCSPISGHRSVSWYQQTPGQGLQFLFEYFSETQRNKGNFPGRFSGRQFSNSRSEMNVSTLELGDSALYLCASSSGGQGQETQYFGPGTRLLVL.

This clone was found a few times. The chain combines TRBV6-8 with TRBJ2-1; the match to TRBD1 covers 7 bases. With V trimmed by 6 bases and J by 8 bases, 16 bases remained unmatched. Germline loops: CDR1 MNHGY, CDR2 SAAAGT. The CDR3 totals 16 residues. CDR3 region: CASSPATGQFADEQFF. The CDR3 region has the DNA TGTGCCAGCAGCCCCGCTACGGGACAGTTCGCCGATGAGCAGTTCTTC.

The table lists this clone with a few counts. CDR3 bases: TGTGCCAGCAGCCAATCTTTCGAGCAGTACTTC. Its translation: CASSQSFEQYF. This chain connects TRBV14 to TRBJ2-7; no firm D call. CDR3 length: 11 amino acids. Germline V CDR1 and CDR2: SGHDN, FVKESK. The ends were cut back, 2 bases at V and 6 bases at J, with 5 bases in the middle.

This clone is categorized as medium-sized. This rearrangement joins TRBV6-8 to TRBJ1-6, with no clear D. The CDR3 runs 14 residues. Germline V gene lookup returns CDR1 MNHGY and CDR2 SAAAGT. V lost 5 bases, J lost 7 bases, and 12 bases lay in between. CDR3 bases: TGTGCCAGCAGTGTTACCCCCCCCAATTCACCCCTCCACTTT. Its translation is CASSVTPPNSPLHF.

The V call is TRBV19, the J call TRBJ2-5; 10 bases are a match to TRBD2. CDR3 length equals 14 residues. CDR1 LNHDA and CDR2 SQIVND come from the germline V gene (reference sequence). V shed 6 bases, J shed 2 bases, and the junction held 3 bases outside the gene matches. CDR3: CASSTAGGQETQYF. DNA for the CDR3: TGTGCCAGTAGCACAGCGGGGGGGCAAGAGACCCAGTACTTC.

This clone turned up a few times. The genes are TRBV6-8 and TRBJ1-4, with TRBD1 matching 7 bases. Trimming cost V 6 bases and J 0 bases; bases outside gene matches: 1. There are 14 residues in the CDR3. Germline loops: CDR1 MNHGY, CDR2 SAAAGT. The CDR3 DNA reads TGTGCCAGCAGCGGGACAGCAACTAATGAAAAACTGTTTTTT. It is translated as CASSGTATNEKLFF.

This clone was observed a few times. The chain carries TRBV6-8 and TRBJ1-3; possible D gene TRBD1, 5 bases. Trimming stripped 2 bases from V and 4 bases from J, with 9 bases between. The length of the CDR3 is 14 residues. CDR1 and CDR2 from the germline V gene are MNHGY and SAAAGT. The CDR3 nucleotides read TGTGCCAGCAGTTACGGCAGGGCAGGAAACACCATATATTTT. As protein: CASSYGRAGNTIYF.

In its sample, this clone ranks as large (0.1 to 1%). The chain employs TRBV11-3 and TRBJ1-6; D gene uncertain. The V gene lost 0 bases and the J gene lost 10 bases, with 10 bases spanning the gap. This CDR3 has 14 amino acids. Germline values: CDR1 SGHNT, CDR2 YENEEA. This CDR3 reads CASSLDSTRSPLHF. Written as DNA, the CDR3 is TGTGCCAGCAGCTTAGACAGCACGAGATCACCCCTCCACTTT.